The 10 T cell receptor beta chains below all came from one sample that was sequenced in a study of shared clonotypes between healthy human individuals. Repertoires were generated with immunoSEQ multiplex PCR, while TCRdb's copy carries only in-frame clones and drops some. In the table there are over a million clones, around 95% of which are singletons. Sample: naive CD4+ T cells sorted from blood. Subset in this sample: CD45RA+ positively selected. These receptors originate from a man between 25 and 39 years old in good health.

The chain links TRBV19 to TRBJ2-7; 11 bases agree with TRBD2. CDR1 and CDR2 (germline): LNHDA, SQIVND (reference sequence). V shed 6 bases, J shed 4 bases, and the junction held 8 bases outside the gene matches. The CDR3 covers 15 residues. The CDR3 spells CASRRSGRARYEQYF. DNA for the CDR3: TGTGCCAGTAGACGTAGCGGGAGGGCGAGGTACGAGCAGTACTTC.

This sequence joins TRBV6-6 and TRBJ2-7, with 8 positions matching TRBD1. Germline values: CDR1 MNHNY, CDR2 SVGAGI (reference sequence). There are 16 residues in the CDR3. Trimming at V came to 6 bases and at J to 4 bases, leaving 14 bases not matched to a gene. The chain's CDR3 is CASSSGQGQSQYEQYF. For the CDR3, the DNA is TGTGCCAGCAGCTCCGGACAGGGCCAGAGTCAATACGAGCAGTACTTC.

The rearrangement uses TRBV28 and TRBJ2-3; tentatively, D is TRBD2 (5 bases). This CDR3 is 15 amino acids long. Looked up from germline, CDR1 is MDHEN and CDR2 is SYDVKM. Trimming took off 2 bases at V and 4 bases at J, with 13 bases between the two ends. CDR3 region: CASSLGSSQADTQYF. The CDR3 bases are TGTGCCAGCAGTTTAGGGTCTAGCCAGGCAGATACGCAGTATTTT.

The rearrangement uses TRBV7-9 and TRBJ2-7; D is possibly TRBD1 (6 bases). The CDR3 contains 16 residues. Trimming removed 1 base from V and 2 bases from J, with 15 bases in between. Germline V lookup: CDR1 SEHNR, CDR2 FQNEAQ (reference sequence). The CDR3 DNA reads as TGTGCCAGCAGCTTAGGCGCGACAGGTTCCCCCTACGAGCAGTACTTC. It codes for CASSLGATGSPYEQYF.

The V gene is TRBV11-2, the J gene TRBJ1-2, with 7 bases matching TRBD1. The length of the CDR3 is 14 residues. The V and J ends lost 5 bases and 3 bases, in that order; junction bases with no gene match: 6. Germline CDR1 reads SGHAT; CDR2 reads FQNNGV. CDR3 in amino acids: CASSPADRDYGYTF. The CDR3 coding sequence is TGTGCCAGCAGCCCAGCTGACAGGGACTATGGCTACACCTTC.

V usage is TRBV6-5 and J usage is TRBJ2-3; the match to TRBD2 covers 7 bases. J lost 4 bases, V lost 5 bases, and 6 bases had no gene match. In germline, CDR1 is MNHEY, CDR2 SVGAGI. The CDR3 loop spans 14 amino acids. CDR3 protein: CASSRRAGSDTQYF. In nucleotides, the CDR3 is TGTGCCAGCAGTCGTAGAGCGGGATCAGATACGCAGTATTTT.

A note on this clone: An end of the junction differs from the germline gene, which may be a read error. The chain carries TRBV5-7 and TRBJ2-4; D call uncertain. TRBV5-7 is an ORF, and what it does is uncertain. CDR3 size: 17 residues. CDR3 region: CASSSNRTAVAKDIQYF. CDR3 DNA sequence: TGTGCCAGCAGCTCAAACCGGACGGCTGTGGCCAAAGACATTCAGTACTTC.

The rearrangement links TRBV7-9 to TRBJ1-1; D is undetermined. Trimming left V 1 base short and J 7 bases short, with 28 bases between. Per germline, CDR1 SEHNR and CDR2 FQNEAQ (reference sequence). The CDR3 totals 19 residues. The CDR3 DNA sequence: TGTGCCAGCAGCTTAGACAGATCTGAAAGACTTTCAAGGGTGAATGAAGCTTTCTTT. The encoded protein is CASSLDRSERLSRVNEAFF.

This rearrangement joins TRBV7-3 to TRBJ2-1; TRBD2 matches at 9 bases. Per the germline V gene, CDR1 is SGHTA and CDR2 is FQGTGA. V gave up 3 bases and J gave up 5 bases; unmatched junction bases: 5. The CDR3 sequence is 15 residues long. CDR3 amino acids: CASSFSGRSNNEQFF. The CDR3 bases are TGTGCCAGCAGCTTTAGCGGGAGAAGCAACAATGAGCAGTTCTTC.

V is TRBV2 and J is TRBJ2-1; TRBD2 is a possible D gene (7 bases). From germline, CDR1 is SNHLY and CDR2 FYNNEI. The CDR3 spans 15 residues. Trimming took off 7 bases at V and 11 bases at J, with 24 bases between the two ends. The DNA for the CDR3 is TGTGCCAGCACCCCTTGGGGGGGGGCCGAAGGAAAGCAGTTCTTC. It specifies CASTPWGGAEGKQFF.